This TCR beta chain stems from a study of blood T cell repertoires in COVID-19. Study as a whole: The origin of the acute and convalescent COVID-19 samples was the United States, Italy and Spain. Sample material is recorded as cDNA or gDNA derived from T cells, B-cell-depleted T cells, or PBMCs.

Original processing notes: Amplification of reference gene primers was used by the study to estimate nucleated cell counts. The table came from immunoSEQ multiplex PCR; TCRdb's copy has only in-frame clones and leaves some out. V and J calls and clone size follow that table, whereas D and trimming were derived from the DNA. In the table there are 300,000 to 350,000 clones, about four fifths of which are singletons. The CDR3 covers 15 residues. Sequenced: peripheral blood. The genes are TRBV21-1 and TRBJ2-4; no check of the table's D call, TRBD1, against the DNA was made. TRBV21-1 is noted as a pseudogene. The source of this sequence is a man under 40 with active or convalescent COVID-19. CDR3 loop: CASRRKGPQENIQYF. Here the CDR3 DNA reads TGTGCCAGCAGACGCAAGGGGCCCCAGGAAAACATTCAGTACTTC.